The 12 T cell receptor beta chains below come from one sample, sequenced in a study of cytomegalovirus exposure and HLA in healthy donors. Primers: 60 Vbeta forward and 13 Jbeta reverse. Data came from immunoSEQ multiplex PCR; TCRdb stores just in-frame clones and leaves some out. The data contain roughly 110,000 clones, roughly two thirds of them singletons. Sequencing was done on a sample of PBMCs. These receptors originate from a young man in good health and CMV-seropositive.

This clone showed up just a few times. The rearrangement uses TRBV4-1 and TRBJ2-2, with a weak D call TRBD1 (5 bases). Trimming stripped 3 bases from V and 1 base from J, with 9 bases between. This CDR3 is built from 15 residues. The germline gives CDR1 MGHRA, CDR2 YSYEKL. CDR3 protein: CASSQMGLNTGELFF. The CDR3 coding sequence is TGCGCCAGCAGCCAGATGGGGCTGAACACCGGGGAGCTGTTTTTT.

The chain links TRBV28 to TRBJ1-6; the match to TRBD1 covers 8 bases. The germline CDR1 and CDR2 sequences are MDHEN and SYDVKM. The CDR3 length is 16 residues. The V and J ends lost 5 bases and 15 bases, in that order; junction bases with no gene match: 18. The CDR3 DNA reads as TGTGCCAGCAGTGAACCCAGGGGGCCGACTTTTCCTCACCTCCACTTT. Amino acid sequence: CASSEPRGPTFPHLHF. Using reference TRBV28 and TRBJ1-6 for the parts outside the CDR3, the full variable domain is DVKVTQSSRYLVKRTGEKVFLECVQDMDHENMFWYRQDPGLGLRLIYFSYDVKMKEKGDIPEGYSVSREKKERFSLILESASTNQTSMYLCASSEPRGPTFPHLHFGNGTRLTVT.

The chain combines TRBV2 with TRBJ1-2; D ambiguous. Trimming cost V 4 bases and J 4 bases, with 7 bases left between them. CDR3 length: 12 amino acids. Germline assignment: CDR1 SNHLY and CDR2 FYNNEI. The CDR3 reads CASSATRYGYTF. CDR3 DNA: TGTGCCAGCAGTGCGACACGCTATGGCTACACCTTC.

This chain joins TRBV6-1 and TRBJ1-1; possibly TRBD1 for D (6 bases). Between the trimmed V and J ends, which lost 6 bases and 7 bases, there was a span of 12 bases. Germline CDR1 reads MNHNS; CDR2 reads SASEGT. This CDR3 region has 12 residues. The CDR3 nucleotides are TGTGCCAGCAGCCCGACAGGTTTTGAAGCTTTCTTT. Translating it yields CASSPTGFEAFF.

Only a few counts were recorded for this clone. The chain carries TRBV29-1 and TRBJ2-3; 9 bases are a match to TRBD2. This CDR3 is 14 amino acids long. Per the germline V gene, CDR1 is SQVTM and CDR2 is ANQGSEA. Trimming removed 5 bases from V and 6 bases from J; junction bases left unmatched: 9. The chain's CDR3 is CSVNGGRGGDTQYF. The CDR3 nucleotides are TGCAGCGTTAATGGGGGGCGGGGGGGCGATACGCAGTATTTT.

The chain couples TRBV28 to TRBJ1-2, with TRBD1 as a possible D gene (6 bases). The germline V gene encodes CDR1 MDHEN and CDR2 SYDVKM. The CDR3 consists of 12 residues. Trimming shortened V by 3 bases and J by 9 bases, and 11 bases separated the two germline ends. The CDR3 spells CASSLMGARYTF. Here the CDR3 DNA reads TGTGCCAGCAGTTTGATGGGGGCTCGCTACACCTTC.

This clone was recorded only once. The rearrangement joins TRBV7-6 to TRBJ2-7, with TRBD1 as a possible D gene (6 bases). This CDR3 contains 14 residues. V shed 4 bases and J shed 5 bases, with 15 bases lying between them. Germline CDR1 is SGHVS and CDR2 is FNYEAQ. The CDR3, as DNA: TGTGCCAGCAGCTGGGCAGGGGAACTAAACGAGCAGTACTTC. As protein: CASSWAGELNEQYF. Looking up the rest from reference TRBV7-6 and TRBJ2-7 gives the full variable domain: GAGVSQSPRYKVTKRGQDVALRCDPISGHVSLYWYRQALGQGPEFLTYFNYEAQQDKSGLPNDRFSAERPEGSISTLTIQRTEQRDSAMYRCASSWAGELNEQYFGPGTRLTVT.

V usage is TRBV2 and J usage is TRBJ1-1; 9 bases align to TRBD1. The J segment lost 5 bases and the V segment lost 5 bases, leaving 6 bases of the junction unmatched. CDR3 length: 14 residues. Germline values: CDR1 SNHLY, CDR2 FYNNEI. CDR3 sequence reads: CASSPQGAGTEAFF. DNA of the CDR3: TGTGCCAGCAGTCCACAGGGGGCTGGGACTGAAGCTTTCTTT.

The J gene is TRBJ1-4, the V gene TRBV11-2, with D perhaps TRBD1 (5 bases). CDR1 is SGHAT and CDR2 is FQNNGV in the germline V gene. This CDR3 has 16 residues. The V end was cut by 0 bases, the J end by 8 bases, with 16 bases between. This CDR3 reads CASSLEAGRVREKLFF. CDR3 nucleotide sequence: TGTGCCAGCAGCTTAGAGGCAGGGAGGGTTCGGGAAAAACTGTTTTTT.

CDR3 protein: CASSYSAGGNEKLFF. The CDR3 DNA reads as TGTGCCAGCAGTTACTCGGCAGGGGGCAACGAAAAACTGTTTTTT. The rearrangement uses TRBV6-5 and TRBJ1-4, with 8 nucleotides matching TRBD1. There are 15 residues in the CDR3. Germline V gene data show CDR1 as MNHEY and CDR2 as SVGAGI. The trim removed 0 bases at V and 8 bases at J, leaving 5 bases unmatched.

This clone occurred a few times. The V gene is TRBV19, the J gene TRBJ1-4, with TRBD1 as a possible D gene (6 bases). Germline-derived CDR1 and CDR2 are LNHDA and SQIVND (reference sequence). CDR3 length equals 14 residues. Trimming cost V 2 bases and J 3 bases, with 7 bases left between them. Here the CDR3 reads CASSIWGPNEKLFF. The CDR3, as DNA: TGTGCCAGTAGTATATGGGGGCCTAATGAAAAACTGTTTTTT.

This clone was counted a few times. The V call is TRBV7-6, the J call TRBJ2-3; TRBD2 aligns across 8 bases. CDR3 size: 15 residues. Germline values: CDR1 SGHVS, CDR2 FNYEAQ. The V segment lost 1 base and the J segment 6 bases; nucleotides outside the gene matches: 6. In DNA, the CDR3 is TGTGCCAGCAGCTTAGTCGGGGGGGGCAGCGATACGCAGTATTTT. Amino acids: CASSLVGGGSDTQYF. The entire variable domain, with the rest obtained from reference TRBV7-6 and TRBJ2-3, is as follows: GAGVSQSPRYKVTKRGQDVALRCDPISGHVSLYWYRQALGQGPEFLTYFNYEAQQDKSGLPNDRFSAERPEGSISTLTIQRTEQRDSAMYRCASSLVGGGSDTQYFGPGTRLTVL.